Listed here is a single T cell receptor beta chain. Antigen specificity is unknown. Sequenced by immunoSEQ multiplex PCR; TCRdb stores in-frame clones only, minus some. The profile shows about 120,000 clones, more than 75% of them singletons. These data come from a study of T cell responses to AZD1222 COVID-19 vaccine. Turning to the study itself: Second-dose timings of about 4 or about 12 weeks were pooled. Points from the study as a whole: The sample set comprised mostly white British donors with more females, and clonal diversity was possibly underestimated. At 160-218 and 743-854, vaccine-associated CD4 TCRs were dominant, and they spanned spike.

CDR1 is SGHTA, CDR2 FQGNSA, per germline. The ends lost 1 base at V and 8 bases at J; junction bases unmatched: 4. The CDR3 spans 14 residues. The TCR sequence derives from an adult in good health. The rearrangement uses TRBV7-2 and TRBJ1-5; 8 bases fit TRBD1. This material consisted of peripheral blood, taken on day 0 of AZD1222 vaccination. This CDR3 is CASSLGDRSEPQHF. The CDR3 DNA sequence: TGTGCCAGCAGCTTAGGGGACAGGTCTGAGCCCCAGCATTTT.